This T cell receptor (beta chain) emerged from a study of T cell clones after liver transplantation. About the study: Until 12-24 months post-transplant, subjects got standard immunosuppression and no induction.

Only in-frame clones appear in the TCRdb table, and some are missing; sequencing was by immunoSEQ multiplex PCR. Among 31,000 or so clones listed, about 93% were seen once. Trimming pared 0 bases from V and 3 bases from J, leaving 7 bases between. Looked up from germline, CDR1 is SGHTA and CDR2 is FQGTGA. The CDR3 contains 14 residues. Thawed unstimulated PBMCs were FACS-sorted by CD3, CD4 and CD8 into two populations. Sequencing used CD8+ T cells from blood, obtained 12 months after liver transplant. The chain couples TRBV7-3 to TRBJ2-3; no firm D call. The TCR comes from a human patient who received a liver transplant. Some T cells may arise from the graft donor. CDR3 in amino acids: CASSLTHRTDTQYF. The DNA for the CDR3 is TGTGCCAGCAGCTTAACCCACCGAACAGATACGCAGTATTTT.